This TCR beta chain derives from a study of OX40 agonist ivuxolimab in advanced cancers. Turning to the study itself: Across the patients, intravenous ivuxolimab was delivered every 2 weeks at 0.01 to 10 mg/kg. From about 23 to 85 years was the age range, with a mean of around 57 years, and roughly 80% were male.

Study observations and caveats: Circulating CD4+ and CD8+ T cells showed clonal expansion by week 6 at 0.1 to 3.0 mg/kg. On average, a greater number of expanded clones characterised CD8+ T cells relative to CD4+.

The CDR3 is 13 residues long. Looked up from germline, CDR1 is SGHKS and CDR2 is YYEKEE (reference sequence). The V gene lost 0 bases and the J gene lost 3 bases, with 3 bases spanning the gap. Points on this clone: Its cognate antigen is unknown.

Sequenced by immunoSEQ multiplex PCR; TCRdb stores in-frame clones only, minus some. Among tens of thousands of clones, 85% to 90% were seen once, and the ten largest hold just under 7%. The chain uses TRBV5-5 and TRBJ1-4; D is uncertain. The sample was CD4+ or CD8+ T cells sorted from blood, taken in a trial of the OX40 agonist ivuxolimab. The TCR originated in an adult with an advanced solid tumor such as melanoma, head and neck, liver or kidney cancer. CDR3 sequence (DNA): TGTGCCAGCAGCTTGGGGCCTAATGAAAAACTGTTTTTT. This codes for CASSLGPNEKLFF.